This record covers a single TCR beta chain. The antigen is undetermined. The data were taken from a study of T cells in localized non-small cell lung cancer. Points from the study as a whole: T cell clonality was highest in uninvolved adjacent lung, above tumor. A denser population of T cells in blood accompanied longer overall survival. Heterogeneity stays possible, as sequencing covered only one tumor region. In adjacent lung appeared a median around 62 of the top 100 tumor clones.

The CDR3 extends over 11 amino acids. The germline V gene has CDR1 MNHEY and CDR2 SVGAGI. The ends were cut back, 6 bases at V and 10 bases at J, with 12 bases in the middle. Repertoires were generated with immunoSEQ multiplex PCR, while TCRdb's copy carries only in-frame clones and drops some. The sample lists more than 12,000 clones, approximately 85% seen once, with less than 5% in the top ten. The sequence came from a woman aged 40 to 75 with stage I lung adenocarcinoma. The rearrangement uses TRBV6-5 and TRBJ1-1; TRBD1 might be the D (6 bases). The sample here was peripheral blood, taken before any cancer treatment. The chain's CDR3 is CASRGGRIAFF. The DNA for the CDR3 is TGTGCCAGCAGAGGGGGACGCATAGCTTTCTTT.